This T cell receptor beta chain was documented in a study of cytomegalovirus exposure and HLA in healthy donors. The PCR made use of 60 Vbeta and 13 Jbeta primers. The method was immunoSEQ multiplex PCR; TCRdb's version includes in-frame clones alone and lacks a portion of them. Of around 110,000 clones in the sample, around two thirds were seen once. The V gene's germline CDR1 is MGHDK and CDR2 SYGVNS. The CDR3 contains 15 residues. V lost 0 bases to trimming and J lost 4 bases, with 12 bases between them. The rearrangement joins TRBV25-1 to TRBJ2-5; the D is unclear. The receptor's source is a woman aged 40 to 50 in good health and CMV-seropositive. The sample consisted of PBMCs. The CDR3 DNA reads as TGTGCCAGCAGTGAATACCTTTCAGGCACAGAGACCCAGTACTTC. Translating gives CASSEYLSGTETQYF.